The T cell receptor (beta chain) described here comes from a study of response to subunit inactivated influenza vaccine. The table lists this clonotype with a few counts. In TCRdb, the RT-PCR reads were re-called with MiXCR into one record per CDR3 protein. The data hold around 850,000 distinct CDR3 sequences, with around 18% observed a single time. This material consisted of PBMCs from blood, taken 5 days after vaccination. The TCR originated in a man between 50 and 59 years old who received an inactivated influenza vaccine.

CDR3 in amino acids: CASSLSHAGGSTDTQYF. As DNA, the CDR3 is TGTGCCAGCAGCTTAAGTCACGCAGGGGGTAGCACAGATACGCAGTATTTT. The V and J genes are TRBV7-2 and TRBJ2-3, with 7 bases that match TRBD1. J lost 0 bases, V lost 2 bases, and 8 bases had no gene match. This CDR3 spans 17 amino acids. Germline V gene lookup returns CDR1 SGHTA and CDR2 FQGNSA.